Each of the 8 T cell receptor beta chains below was sequenced from the same sample in a study of OX40 agonist ivuxolimab in advanced cancers. Sequencing used immunoSEQ multiplex PCR; TCRdb keeps in-frame clones, though not all of them. The sample lists approximately 84,000 clones, 65% to 90% seen once, with roughly 2.1% in the top ten. Source: CD4+ or CD8+ T cells sorted from blood, taken in a trial of the OX40 agonist ivuxolimab. Source of these receptors: an adult with an advanced solid tumor such as melanoma, head and neck, liver or kidney cancer.

This clone appeared a single time. This sequence joins TRBV5-4 and TRBJ2-5, with 7 bases lining up with TRBD1. Germline CDR1 and CDR2: SGHNT and YYREEE (reference sequence). The CDR3 is made up of 13 amino acids. V was clipped by 4 bases and J by 2 bases; unmatched bases: 2. The DNA for the CDR3 is TGTGCCAGCAGCGGACAGGTACAAGAGACCCAGTACTTC. This translates into CASSGQVQETQYF.

CDR3 nucleotide sequence: TGTGCCAGCAGCCAAGGCTATCGAGGGAATGAGCAGTTCTTC. It specifies CASSQGYRGNEQFF. This chain links TRBV4-2 with TRBJ2-1; weak D call: TRBD2 (5 bases). The CDR3 has 14 residues. CDR1 LGHNA and CDR2 YNFKEQ come from the germline V gene. The V end was cut by 1 base, the J end by 7 bases, with 11 bases between.

V is TRBV11-2 and J is TRBJ1-1, with D unresolved. Trimming left V 5 bases short and J 3 bases short, with 13 bases between. The length of the CDR3 is 14 residues. CDR1 is SGHAT and CDR2 is FQNNGV in the germline V gene. The CDR3 DNA reads TGTGCCAGCAGCCTAGCCTCCTCTTACACTGAAGCTTTCTTT. Amino acids: CASSLASSYTEAFF.

This clone has only one observation. The chain combines TRBV6-1 with TRBJ2-7; 7 positions match TRBD1. Germline V gene sequence: CDR1 MNHNS, CDR2 SASEGT. Unmatched junction bases numbered 5, after V lost 6 bases and J lost 0 bases. The length of the CDR3 is 14 residues. The CDR3, as DNA: TGTGCCAGCAGCGCGGACAGGACCTCCTACGAGCAGTACTTC. Translated: CASSADRTSYEQYF.

The rearrangement uses TRBV7-9 and TRBJ1-5; tentative D call: TRBD1 (6 bases). Deletions cut 1 base from V and 6 bases from J, with 19 bases between. Germline V lookup: CDR1 SEHNR, CDR2 FQNEAQ (reference sequence). The CDR3 is made up of 17 amino acids. The CDR3 DNA reads as TGTGCCAGCAGCTTAGGGCCCCAGGGAGGAGGGGGTCAGCCCCAGCATTTT. It yields the protein CASSLGPQGGGGQPQHF.

The genes are TRBV28 and TRBJ1-1, with D possibly matching TRBD1 (5 bases). Germline lookup yields CDR1 MDHEN and CDR2 SYDVKM. This CDR3 is built from 15 residues. The V end was cut by 0 bases, the J end by 0 bases, with 8 bases between. CDR3 DNA: TGTGCCAGCAGTTTATGGGGGGATCTGAACACTGAAGCTTTCTTT. Amino acids: CASSLWGDLNTEAFF.

The chain has TRBV9 and TRBJ2-7; the D gene could be TRBD1 or TRBD2 (5 bases each). V was cut by 0 bases and J by 0 bases, with 7 bases left in between. Germline loops: CDR1 SGDLS, CDR2 YYNGEE. CDR3 length equals 14 residues. CDR3 DNA: TGTGCCAGCAGCGTAGACGGGGCCTCCTACGAGCAGTACTTC. The encoded protein is CASSVDGASYEQYF. Filled out from reference TRBV9 and TRBJ2-7, the complete variable domain reads DSGVTQTPKHLITATGQRVTLRCSPRSGDLSVYWYQQSLDQGLQFLIQYYNGEERAKGNILERFSAQQFPDLHSELNLSSLELGDSALYFCASSVDGASYEQYFGPGTRLTVT.

The V gene is TRBV13, the J gene TRBJ1-2, with D uncertain. CDR3 size: 15 residues. V was trimmed by 6 bases and J by 7 bases, leaving 21 bases between them. Germline V gene data show CDR1 as PRHDT and CDR2 as FYEKMQ (reference sequence). The CDR3 loop reads CASRDPLGVLGGYTF. The CDR3 DNA reads as TGTGCCAGCAGGGACCCATTGGGCGTACTCGGTGGCTACACCTTC.